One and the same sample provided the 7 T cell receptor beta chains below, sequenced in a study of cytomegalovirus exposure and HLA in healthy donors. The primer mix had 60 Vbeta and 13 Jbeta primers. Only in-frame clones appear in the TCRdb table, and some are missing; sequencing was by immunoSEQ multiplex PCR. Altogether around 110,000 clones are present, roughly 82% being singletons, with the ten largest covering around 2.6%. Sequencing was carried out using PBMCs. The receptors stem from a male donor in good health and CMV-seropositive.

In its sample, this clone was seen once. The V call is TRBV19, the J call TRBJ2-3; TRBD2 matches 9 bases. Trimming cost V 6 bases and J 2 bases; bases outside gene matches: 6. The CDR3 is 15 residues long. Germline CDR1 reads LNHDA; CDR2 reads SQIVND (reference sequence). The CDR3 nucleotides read TGTGCCAGTAGCAGACTAGCGGCTTACACAGATACGCAGTATTTT. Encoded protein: CASSRLAAYTDTQYF.

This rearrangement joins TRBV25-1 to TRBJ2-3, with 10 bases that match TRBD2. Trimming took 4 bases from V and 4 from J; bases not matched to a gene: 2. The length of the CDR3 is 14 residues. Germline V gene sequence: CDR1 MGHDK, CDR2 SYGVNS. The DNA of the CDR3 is TGTGCCAGCAGTGCTAGCGGGGGATCAGATACGCAGTATTTT. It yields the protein CASSASGGSDTQYF. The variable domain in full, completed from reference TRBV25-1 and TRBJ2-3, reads EADIYQTPRYLVIGTGKKITLECSQTMGHDKMYWYQQDPGMELHLIHYSYGVNSTEKGDLSSESTVSRIRTEHFPLTLESARPSHTSQYLCASSASGGSDTQYFGPGTRLTVL.

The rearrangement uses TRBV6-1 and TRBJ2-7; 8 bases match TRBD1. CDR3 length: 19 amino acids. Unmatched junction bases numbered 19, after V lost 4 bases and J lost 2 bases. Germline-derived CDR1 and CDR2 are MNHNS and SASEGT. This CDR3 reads CASSASGGQKYSATYEQYF. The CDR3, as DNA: TGTGCCAGCAGTGCGTCAGGGGGCCAGAAATATTCCGCAACCTACGAGCAGTACTTC.

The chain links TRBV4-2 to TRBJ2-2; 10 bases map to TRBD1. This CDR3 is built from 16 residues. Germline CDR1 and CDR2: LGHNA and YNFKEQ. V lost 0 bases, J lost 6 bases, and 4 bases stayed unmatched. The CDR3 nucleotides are TGTGCCAGCAGCCAAGACGGGGACAGGGGTGCCGGGGAGCTGTTTTTT. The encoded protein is CASSQDGDRGAGELFF.

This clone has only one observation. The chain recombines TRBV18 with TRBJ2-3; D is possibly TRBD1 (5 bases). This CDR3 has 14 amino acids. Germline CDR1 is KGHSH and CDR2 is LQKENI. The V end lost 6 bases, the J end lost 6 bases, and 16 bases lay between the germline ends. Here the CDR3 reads CASSPVRAPDTQYF. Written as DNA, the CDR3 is TGTGCCAGCTCCCCCGTCAGGGCCCCCGATACGCAGTATTTT.

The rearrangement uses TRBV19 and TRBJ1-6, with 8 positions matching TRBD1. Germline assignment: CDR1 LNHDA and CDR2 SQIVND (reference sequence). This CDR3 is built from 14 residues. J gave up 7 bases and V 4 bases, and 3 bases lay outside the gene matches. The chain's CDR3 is CASSRTGNNSPLHF. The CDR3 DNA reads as TGTGCCAGTAGTAGGACAGGGAACAATTCACCCCTCCACTTT.

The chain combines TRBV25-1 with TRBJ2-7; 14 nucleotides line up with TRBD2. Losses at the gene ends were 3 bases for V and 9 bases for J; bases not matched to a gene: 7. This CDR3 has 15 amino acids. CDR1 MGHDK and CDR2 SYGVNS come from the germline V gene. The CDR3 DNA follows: TGTGCCAGCAGTGACCGACTAGCGGGAGGGTGGGTGCAGTACTTC. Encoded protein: CASSDRLAGGWVQYF.